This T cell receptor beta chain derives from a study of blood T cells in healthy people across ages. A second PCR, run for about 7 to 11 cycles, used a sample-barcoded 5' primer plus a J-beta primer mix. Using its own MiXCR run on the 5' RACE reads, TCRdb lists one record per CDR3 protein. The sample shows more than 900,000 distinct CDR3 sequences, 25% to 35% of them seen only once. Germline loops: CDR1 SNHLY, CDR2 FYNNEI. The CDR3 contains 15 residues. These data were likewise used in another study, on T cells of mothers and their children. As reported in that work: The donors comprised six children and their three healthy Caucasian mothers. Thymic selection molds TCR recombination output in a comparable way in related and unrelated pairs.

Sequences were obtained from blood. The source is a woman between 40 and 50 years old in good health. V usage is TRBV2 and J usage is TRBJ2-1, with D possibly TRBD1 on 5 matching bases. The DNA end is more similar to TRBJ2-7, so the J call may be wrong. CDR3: CASSEATADDNEQYF. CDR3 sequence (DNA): TGTGCCAGCAGTGAAGCGACAGCTGACGACAATGAGCAGTACTTC.